The clone carrying this TCR beta chain has a count of ten or more. The PBMCs had their origin in less than 13 ml of fresh peripheral blood. This sample was taken from a study of Graves' ophthalmopathy and Graves' hyperthyroidism. Amplification of the TCR beta CDR3 regions used RNA transcripts (as template). An opening RT-PCR round employed HTBI primers and preceded a second-round multiplex PCR. TCRdb reanalysed the multiplex PCR reads using MiXCR and keeps one entry per CDR3 protein. The data contain approximately 160,000 distinct CDR3 sequences, just under 40% of them singletons. The CDR3 is made up of 15 amino acids. Germline V gives CDR1 LNHNV, CDR2 YYDKDF (reference sequence). With 0 bases removed from V and 7 bases from J, the gap between germline ends came to 10 bases.

This TCR was sampled from a man aged 25-40 years with Graves' ophthalmopathy. The sequencing input was peripheral blood. This chain joins TRBV15 and TRBJ1-6; no reliable D call. CDR3 sequence: CATSRDRGKNSPLHF. For the CDR3, the DNA is TGTGCCACCAGCAGAGATCGAGGGAAGAATTCACCCCTCCACTTT. The whole variable domain, filled in from reference TRBV15 and TRBJ1-6, reads DAMVIQNPRYQVTQFGKPVTLSCSQTLNHNVMYWYQQKSSQAPKLLFHYYDKDFNNEADTPDNFQSRRPNTSFCFLDIRSPGLGDTAMYLCATSRDRGKNSPLHFGNGTRLTVT.